This passage covers 25 T cell receptor beta chains from one sample sequenced in a study of spatial heterogeneity in lung cancer. Time point of the sample: blood at routine non-recurrence follow-up after resection. Using its own MiXCR run on the 5' RACE reads, TCRdb lists one record per CDR3 protein. The sample records under 150,000 distinct CDR3 sequences, 10% to 11% being singletons. The source was PBMCs, collected at follow-up. The origin of the receptors is a female donor with early-stage non-small cell lung cancer.

This clonotype was seen many times. V gene TRBV20-1 combines with J gene TRBJ2-7; TRBD2 matches at 11 bases. The CDR3 length is 14 residues. Per the germline V gene, CDR1 is DFQATT and CDR2 is SNEGSKA (reference sequence). Trimming cost V 5 bases and J 3 bases; bases outside gene matches: 6. The CDR3 region is CSAGRSGRDYEQYF. The CDR3 DNA is TGCAGTGCTGGACGTAGCGGGAGGGACTACGAGCAGTACTTC.

The rearrangement uses TRBV28 and TRBJ2-2; 8 nucleotides align to TRBD1. The J segment lost 4 bases and the V segment lost 8 bases, leaving 9 bases of the junction unmatched. Germline V CDR1 and CDR2: MDHEN, SYDVKM. CDR3 length: 15 residues. CDR3 region: CASRWTGSGTGELFF. The DNA for the CDR3 is TGTGCCAGCCGATGGACAGGGAGTGGCACCGGGGAGCTGTTTTTT.

This clonotype was seen a handful of times. The genes are TRBV11-1 and TRBJ2-1; D is undetermined. The ends were cut back, 2 bases at V and 5 bases at J, with 16 bases in the middle. Germline CDR1 is SGHAT and CDR2 is FQDESV (reference sequence). The CDR3 totals 16 residues. The CDR3 bases are TGTGCCAGCAGCTTAATCCTCCCCGGGCTTCACAATGAGCAGTTCTTC. Translated: CASSLILPGLHNEQFF.

This clonotype occurred many times. The chain employs TRBV12-3 or TRBV12-4 and TRBJ1-5, with D maybe TRBD1 (5 bases). V was pared by 1 base and J by 6 bases, with 10 bases between. There are 14 residues in the CDR3. This CDR3 reads CASSLDQGGQPQHF. The CDR3 nucleotides are TGTGCCAGCAGTTTAGACCAGGGTGGTCAGCCCCAGCATTTT.

Only a few counts were recorded for this clonotype. This rearrangement joins TRBV4-1 to TRBJ2-4, with 8 bases matching TRBD1. CDR3 length: 18 amino acids. V was pared by 4 bases and J by 7 bases, with 18 bases of the junction left unmatched. In germline, CDR1 is MGHRA, CDR2 YSYEKL. CDR3 sequence: CASSPGPFFRTGSNIQYF. The DNA for the CDR3 is TGCGCCAGCAGCCCCGGCCCTTTTTTTAGGACAGGGAGCAACATTCAGTACTTC.

This clonotype was observed a few times. The rearrangement links TRBV7-2 to TRBJ2-3; 12 bases match TRBD1. The J segment lost 4 bases and the V segment lost 1 base, leaving 9 bases of the junction unmatched. Germline V gene data show CDR1 as SGHTA and CDR2 as FQGNSA. This CDR3 contains 18 residues. The CDR3 reads CASSLVVAGTGGSDTQYF. The CDR3 DNA is TGTGCCAGCAGCTTAGTGGTGGCCGGGACAGGGGGCTCAGATACGCAGTATTTT.

This clonotype was picked up many times. The chain has TRBV4-2 and TRBJ2-5; tentative D call: TRBD2 (5 bases). This CDR3 is 13 amino acids long. Trimming left V 5 bases short and J 2 bases short, with 9 bases between. Germline loops: CDR1 LGHNA, CDR2 YNFKEQ. This CDR3 reads CASSNGVQETQYF. The CDR3 coding sequence is TGTGCCAGCAGCAACGGGGTACAAGAGACCCAGTACTTC.

The chain has TRBV3-1 and TRBJ2-1; 7 nucleotides line up with TRBD1. CDR3 size: 18 residues. V shed 1 base, J shed 5 bases, and the junction held 14 bases outside the gene matches. The V gene's germline CDR1 is LGHDT and CDR2 YNNKEL (reference sequence). The DNA of the CDR3 is TGTGCCAGCAGCCAAGGGGACAGTATGGAAATTACAGACAATGAGCAGTTCTTC. Amino acid sequence: CASSQGDSMEITDNEQFF.

CDR3 protein: CASSYWTGENEKLFF. The CDR3 nucleotides are TGTGCCAGCAGTTACTGGACGGGAGAAAATGAAAAACTGTTTTTT. The chain carries TRBV6-6 and TRBJ1-4; D not resolved. This CDR3 is built from 15 residues. Germline V gives CDR1 MNHNY, CDR2 SVGAGI (reference sequence). Deletions cut 1 base from V and 5 bases from J, with 11 bases between.

This clonotype was seen at least ten times. The V gene is TRBV18, the J gene TRBJ2-4, with a possible D match to TRBD1 (6 bases). This CDR3 has 15 amino acids. The V gene lost 6 bases and the J gene lost 0 bases, with 12 bases spanning the gap. The germline CDR1 and CDR2 sequences are KGHSH and LQKENI. The CDR3 coding sequence is TGTGCCAGCTCTCCGGACAGACTAGCCAAAAACATTCAGTACTTC. Its translation is CASSPDRLAKNIQYF. The full variable domain, completed using reference TRBV18 and TRBJ2-4, is NAGVMQNPRHLVRRRGQEARLRCSPMKGHSHVYWYRQLPEEGLKFMVYLQKENIIDESGMPKERFSAEFPKEGPSILRIQQVVRGDSAAYFCASSPDRLAKNIQYFGAGTRLSVL.

This clonotype was seen only a few times. The gene calls are TRBV3-1 and TRBJ1-3, with 9 bases that match TRBD1. Germline CDR1 is LGHDT and CDR2 is YNNKEL (reference sequence). The CDR3 extends over 15 amino acids. With V trimmed by 0 bases and J by 10 bases, 7 bases remained unmatched. As DNA, the CDR3 is TGTGCCAGCAGCCAAGATACCAACAGGGGGCGGACCATATATTTT. Translated, it gives CASSQDTNRGRTIYF.

The table lists this clonotype with many counts. The chain links TRBV6-5 to TRBJ2-7; D is unclear. Germline V gene lookup returns CDR1 MNHEY and CDR2 SVGAGI. Trimming removed 8 bases at V and 6 bases at J, with 8 bases between. This CDR3 has 10 amino acids. The CDR3 DNA reads as TGTGCCAGCCCTCGTGGCGAGCAGTACTTC. Its translation: CASPRGEQYF.

This clonotype was found a few times. V and J are TRBV10-3 and TRBJ2-1; TRBD2 agrees at 11 bases. V was clipped by 3 bases and J by 7 bases; unmatched bases: 2. Germline values: CDR1 ENHRY, CDR2 SYGVKD. The CDR3 runs to 14 residues. CDR3 residues: CAISELAGANEQFF. The DNA of the CDR3 is TGTGCCATCAGTGAACTAGCGGGAGCAAATGAGCAGTTCTTC.

This clonotype was recorded at least ten times. The chain uses TRBV29-1 and TRBJ1-1, with D unresolved. V was cut by 4 bases and J by 1 base, with 10 bases left in between. CDR1 is SQVTM, CDR2 ANQGSEA, per germline. This CDR3 is 13 amino acids long. CDR3 sequence: CSVGIRKNTEAFF. The CDR3 DNA sequence: TGCAGCGTTGGAATACGGAAGAACACTGAAGCTTTCTTT.

In its sample, this clonotype was seen a few times. This sequence joins TRBV10-3 and TRBJ1-1; no clear D gene. The CDR3 contains 14 residues. CDR1 ENHRY and CDR2 SYGVKD come from the germline V gene. V lost 5 bases to trimming and J lost 5 bases, with 15 bases between them. DNA for the CDR3: TGTGCCATCAGTTCAGACGGGCCTGGGACTGAAGCTTTCTTT. It codes for CAISSDGPGTEAFF.

This clonotype showed up many times. This chain connects TRBV6-5 to TRBJ2-7; D unresolved. The germline V gene encodes CDR1 MNHEY and CDR2 SVGAGI. V gave up 5 bases and J gave up 0 bases, with 8 bases separating them. CDR3 length: 13 residues. CDR3 sequence: CASSPDNSYEQYF. CDR3 nucleotides: TGTGCCAGCAGTCCCGACAACTCCTACGAGCAGTACTTC.

This clonotype has only a few counts. The chain is built from TRBV6-2 or TRBV6-3 and TRBJ2-1; tentative D call: TRBD2 (6 bases). Per the germline V gene, CDR1 is MNHEY and CDR2 is SVGEGT. This CDR3 spans 16 amino acids. Trimming left V 5 bases short and J 2 bases short, with 16 bases between. The CDR3 loop is CASSDPGGGTYNEQFF. As DNA, the CDR3 is TGTGCCAGCAGTGATCCTGGCGGAGGGACCTACAATGAGCAGTTCTTC.

A few counts support this clonotype. The chain links TRBV19 to TRBJ1-5; D not resolved. Germline V CDR1 and CDR2: LNHDA, SQIVND (reference sequence). Trimming removed 3 bases from V and 6 bases from J, with 12 bases in between. CDR3 length equals 14 residues. The CDR3 here is CASSIGGSAQPQHF. DNA of the CDR3: TGTGCCAGTAGTATTGGAGGGAGCGCTCAGCCCCAGCATTTT.

CDR3 DNA sequence: TGTGCCAGCAGTGAAATGGGATCGGGAAACACCATATATTTT. Translating it yields CASSEMGSGNTIYF. The chain links TRBV2 to TRBJ1-3; D remains unclear. The CDR3 runs to 14 residues. Germline lookup yields CDR1 SNHLY and CDR2 FYNNEI. Trimming removed 2 bases at V and 4 bases at J, with 9 bases between.

The chain is built from TRBV27 and TRBJ2-7; D is unresolved. Germline values: CDR1 MNHEY, CDR2 SMNVEV (reference sequence). V lost 4 bases and J lost 5, with 18 bases in between. The CDR3 has 15 residues. CDR3 region: CASSSSTPGGDEQYF. CDR3 in DNA: TGTGCCAGCAGTTCGTCGACGCCGGGCGGCGACGAGCAGTACTTC.

This clonotype has a count of ten or more. The chain joins TRBV21-1 to TRBJ1-2. TRBV21-1 is tagged as a pseudogene. The CDR3 is 15 amino acids. The CDR3 reads CASSMAGESFWGYTF. CDR3 in DNA: TGTGCCAGCAGCATGGCGGGTGAAAGTTTCTGGGGCTACACCTTC.

This clonotype was observed a single time. The chain employs TRBV21-1 and TRBJ1-1. TRBV21-1 is shown as a pseudogene. The CDR3 is 18 amino acids. The CDR3: CASSKAQGFSLAITEAFF. CDR3 coding DNA: TGTGCCAGCAGCAAAGCGCAAGGGTTTTCTTTGGCAATCACTGAAGCTTTCTTT.

This chain links TRBV12-3 or TRBV12-4 with TRBJ1-1; D is uncertain. The CDR3 sequence is 12 residues long. Trimming shortened V by 3 bases and J by 2 bases, and 4 bases separated the two germline ends. CDR3 protein: CASSFANTEAFF. CDR3 sequence (DNA): TGTGCCAGCAGTTTCGCTAACACTGAAGCTTTCTTT.

This clonotype was seen at least ten times. V and J are TRBV4-3 and TRBJ2-3, with D possibly TRBD1 on 5 matching bases. From germline, CDR1 is LGHNA and CDR2 YSLEER. The CDR3 runs to 14 residues. Trimming removed 1 base at V and 4 bases at J, with 9 bases between. In DNA form, the CDR3 reads TGCGCCAGCAGCCAAGTGGGGCGCTCAGATACGCAGTATTTT. As protein: CASSQVGRSDTQYF.

A few counts support this clonotype. J is TRBJ2-1 and V is TRBV2, with a tentative D call TRBD2 (6 bases). Trimming stripped 6 bases from V and 15 bases from J, with 18 bases between. The germline CDR1 and CDR2 sequences are SNHLY and FYNNEI. The CDR3 is 12 residues long. In DNA form, the CDR3 reads TGTGCCAGCAGGGTTGGGACTGCTTCTCTGTTCTTC. Translation: CASRVGTASLFF. Full variable domain (outside the CDR3, taken from reference TRBV2 and TRBJ2-1): EPEVTQTPSHQVTQMGQEVILRCVPISNHLYFYWYRQILGQKVEFLVSFYNNEISEKSEIFDDQFSVERPDGSNFTLKIRSTKLEDSAMYFCASRVGTASLFFGPGTRLTVL.